The sequence of this T cell receptor beta chain was determined in a study of CD8+CD57+ T cells in acquired aplastic anemia. As for the study in general: The mean DNA yield obtained from sorted CD4+ and CD8+ cells came to 3 to 3.5 ug.

It was genomic DNA that served as the template for profiling TCR beta VDJ and CDR3. TCRdb itself ran the reads through MiXCR, one entry per CDR3 protein. The sample records hundreds of thousands of distinct CDR3 sequences, around 72% being singletons. Study-level results: Patients shared approximately 30 CD8+ CDR3 sequences with controls. Researchers reported that CD8+ Simpson's diversity was not significantly different in patients versus controls.

This clonotype was detected ten times or more. The antigen is undetermined. The CDR3 spans 14 residues. Between the trimmed V and J ends, which lost 7 bases and 4 bases, there was a span of 19 bases. Per germline, CDR1 SQVTM and CDR2 ANQGSEA. The receptor was isolated from a human donor in good health, serving as a control. Sample: sorted CD4+, CD8+, or CD8+CD57+ T cells (not recorded which) from PBMCs. The chain links TRBV29-1 to TRBJ2-5; weak D call: TRBD1 (5 bases). The CDR3 sequence: CSALTAPVGETQYF. DNA for the CDR3: TGCAGCGCGCTGACAGCGCCGGTGGGAGAGACCCAGTACTTC.